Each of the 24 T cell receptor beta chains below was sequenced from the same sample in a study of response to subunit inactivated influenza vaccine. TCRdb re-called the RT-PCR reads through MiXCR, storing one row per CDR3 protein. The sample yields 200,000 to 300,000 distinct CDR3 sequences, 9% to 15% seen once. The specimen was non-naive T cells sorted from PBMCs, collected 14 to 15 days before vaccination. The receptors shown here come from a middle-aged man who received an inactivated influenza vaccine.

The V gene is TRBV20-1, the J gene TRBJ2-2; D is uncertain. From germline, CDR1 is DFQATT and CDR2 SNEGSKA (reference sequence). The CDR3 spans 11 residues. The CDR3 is CGTTNTGELFF. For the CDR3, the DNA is TGCGGAACAACGAACACCGGGGAGCTGTTTTTT.

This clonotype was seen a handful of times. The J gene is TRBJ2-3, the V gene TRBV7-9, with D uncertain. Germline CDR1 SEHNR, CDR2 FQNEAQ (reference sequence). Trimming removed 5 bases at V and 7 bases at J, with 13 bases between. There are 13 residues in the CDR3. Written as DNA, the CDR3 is TGTGCCAGCAGCCAAGACACCGAAAATACGCAGTATTTT. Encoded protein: CASSQDTENTQYF.

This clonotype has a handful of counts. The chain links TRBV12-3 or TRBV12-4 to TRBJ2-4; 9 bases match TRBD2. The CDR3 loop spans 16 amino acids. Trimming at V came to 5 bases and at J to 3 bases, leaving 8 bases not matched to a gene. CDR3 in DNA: TGTGCCAGCAGTGTTAGCGGGGGTCGGTACAAAAACATTCAGTACTTC. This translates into CASSVSGGRYKNIQYF.

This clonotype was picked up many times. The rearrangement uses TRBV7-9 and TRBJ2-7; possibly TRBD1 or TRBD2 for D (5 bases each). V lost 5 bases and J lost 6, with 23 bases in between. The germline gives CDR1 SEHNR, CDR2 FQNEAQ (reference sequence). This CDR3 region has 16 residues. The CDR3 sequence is CASSPHRRVREGEQYF. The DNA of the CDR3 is TGTGCCAGCAGCCCCCACAGGCGGGTAAGAGAGGGCGAGCAGTACTTC.

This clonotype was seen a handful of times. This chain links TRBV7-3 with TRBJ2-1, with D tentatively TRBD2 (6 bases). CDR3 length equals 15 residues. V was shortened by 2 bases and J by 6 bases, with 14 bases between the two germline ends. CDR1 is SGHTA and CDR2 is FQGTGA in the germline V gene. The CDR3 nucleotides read TGTGCCAGCAGCTTAGGCTTCGGGGGACGCAATGAGCAGTTCTTC. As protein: CASSLGFGGRNEQFF.

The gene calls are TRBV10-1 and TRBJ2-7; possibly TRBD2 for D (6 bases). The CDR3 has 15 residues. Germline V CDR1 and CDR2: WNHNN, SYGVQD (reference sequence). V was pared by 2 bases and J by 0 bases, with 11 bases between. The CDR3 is CASSEASVSSYEQYF. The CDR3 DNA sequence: TGCGCCAGCAGTGAGGCTAGCGTTAGCTCCTACGAGCAGTACTTC.

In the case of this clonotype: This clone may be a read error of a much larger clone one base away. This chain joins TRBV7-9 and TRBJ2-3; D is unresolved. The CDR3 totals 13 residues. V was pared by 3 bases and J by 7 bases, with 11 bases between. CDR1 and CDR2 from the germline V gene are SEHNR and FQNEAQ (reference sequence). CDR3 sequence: CASSFYPAYTQYF. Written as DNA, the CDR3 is TGTGCCAGCAGCTTTTACCCCGCATATACGCAGTATTTT.

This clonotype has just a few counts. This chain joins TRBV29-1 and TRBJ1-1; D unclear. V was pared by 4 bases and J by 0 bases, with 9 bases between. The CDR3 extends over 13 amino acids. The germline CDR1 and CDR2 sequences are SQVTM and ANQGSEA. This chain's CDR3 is CSVGVQMNTEAFF. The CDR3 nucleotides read TGCAGCGTTGGTGTACAGATGAACACTGAAGCTTTCTTT.

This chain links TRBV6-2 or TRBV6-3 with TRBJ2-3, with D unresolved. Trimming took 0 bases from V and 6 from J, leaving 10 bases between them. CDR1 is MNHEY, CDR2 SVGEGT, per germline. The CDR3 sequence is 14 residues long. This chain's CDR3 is CASSYSKPQDTQYF. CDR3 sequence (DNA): TGTGCCAGCAGTTACTCGAAGCCTCAGGATACGCAGTATTTT.

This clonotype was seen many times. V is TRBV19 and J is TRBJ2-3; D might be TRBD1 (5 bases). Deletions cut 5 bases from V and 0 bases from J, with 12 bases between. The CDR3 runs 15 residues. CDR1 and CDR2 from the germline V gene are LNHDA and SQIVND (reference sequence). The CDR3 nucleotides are TGTGCCAGTAGTGTGAAGGACACTAGCACAGATACGCAGTATTTT. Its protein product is CASSVKDTSTDTQYF.

The CDR3: CASSPTLAGQETQYF. Written as DNA, the CDR3 is TGCGCCAGCAGCCCCACACTAGCGGGACAAGAGACCCAGTACTTC. The V and J genes are TRBV4-3 and TRBJ2-5; 10 bases match TRBD2. This CDR3 has 15 residues. Germline CDR1 reads LGHNA; CDR2 reads YSLEER. J was trimmed by 2 bases and V by 4 bases; bases with no gene match: 4.

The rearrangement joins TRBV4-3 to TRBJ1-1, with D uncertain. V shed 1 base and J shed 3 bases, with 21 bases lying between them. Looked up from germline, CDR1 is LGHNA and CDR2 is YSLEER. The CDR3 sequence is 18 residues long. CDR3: CASSQVWVPPLEYTEAFF. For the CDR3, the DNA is TGCGCCAGCAGCCAAGTCTGGGTCCCACCCTTGGAATACACTGAAGCTTTCTTT.

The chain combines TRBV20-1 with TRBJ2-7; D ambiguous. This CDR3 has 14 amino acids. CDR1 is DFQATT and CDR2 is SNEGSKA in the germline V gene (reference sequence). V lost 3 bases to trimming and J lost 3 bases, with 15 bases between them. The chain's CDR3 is CSASPSTRYYEQYF. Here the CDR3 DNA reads TGCAGTGCTAGTCCGTCGACGCGCTACTACGAGCAGTACTTC.

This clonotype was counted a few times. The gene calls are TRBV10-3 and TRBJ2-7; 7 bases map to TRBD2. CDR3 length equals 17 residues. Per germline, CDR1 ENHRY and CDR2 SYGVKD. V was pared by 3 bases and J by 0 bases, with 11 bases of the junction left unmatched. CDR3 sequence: CAISELGLAVGSYEQYF. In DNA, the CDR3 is TGTGCCATCAGTGAATTAGGGCTAGCGGTGGGCTCCTACGAGCAGTACTTC.

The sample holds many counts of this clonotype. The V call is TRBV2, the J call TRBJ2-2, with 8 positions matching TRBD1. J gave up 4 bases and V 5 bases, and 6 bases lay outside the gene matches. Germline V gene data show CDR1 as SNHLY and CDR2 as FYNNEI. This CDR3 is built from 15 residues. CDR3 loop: CASSSTGGGTGELFF. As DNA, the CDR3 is TGTGCCAGCAGTAGTACAGGGGGAGGCACCGGGGAGCTGTTTTTT. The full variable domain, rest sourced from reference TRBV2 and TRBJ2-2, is EPEVTQTPSHQVTQMGQEVILRCVPISNHLYFYWYRQILGQKVEFLVSFYNNEISEKSEIFDDQFSVERPDGSNFTLKIRSTKLEDSAMYFCASSSTGGGTGELFFGEGSRLTVL.

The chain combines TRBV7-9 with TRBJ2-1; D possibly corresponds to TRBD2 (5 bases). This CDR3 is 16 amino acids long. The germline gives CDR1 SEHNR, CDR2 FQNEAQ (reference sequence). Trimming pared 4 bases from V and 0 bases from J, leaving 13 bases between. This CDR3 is CASSSRRVSSYNEQFF. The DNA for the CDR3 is TGTGCCAGCAGCTCCCGGCGGGTGAGCTCCTACAATGAGCAGTTCTTC. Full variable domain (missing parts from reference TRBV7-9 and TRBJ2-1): DTGVSQNPRHKITKRGQNVTFRCDPISEHNRLYWYRQTLGQGPEFLTYFQNEAQLEKSRLLSDRFSAERPKGSFSTLEIQRTEQGDSAMYLCASSSRRVSSYNEQFFGPGTRLTVL.

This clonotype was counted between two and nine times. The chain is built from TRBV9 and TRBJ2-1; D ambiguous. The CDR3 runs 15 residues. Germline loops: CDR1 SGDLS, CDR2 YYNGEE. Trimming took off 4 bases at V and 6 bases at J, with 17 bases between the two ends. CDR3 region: CASSPVDPNSNEQFF. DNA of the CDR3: TGTGCCAGCAGCCCTGTGGATCCCAATTCCAATGAGCAGTTCTTC. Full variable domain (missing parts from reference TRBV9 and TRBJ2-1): DSGVTQTPKHLITATGQRVTLRCSPRSGDLSVYWYQQSLDQGLQFLIQYYNGEERAKGNILERFSAQQFPDLHSELNLSSLELGDSALYFCASSPVDPNSNEQFFGPGTRLTVL.

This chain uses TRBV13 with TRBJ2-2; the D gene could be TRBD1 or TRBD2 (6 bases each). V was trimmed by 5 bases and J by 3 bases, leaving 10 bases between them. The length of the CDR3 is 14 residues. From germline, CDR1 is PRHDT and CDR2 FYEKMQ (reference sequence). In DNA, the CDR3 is TGTGCCAGCAGCCGGGGGCGATACACCGGGGAGCTGTTTTTT. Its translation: CASSRGRYTGELFF.

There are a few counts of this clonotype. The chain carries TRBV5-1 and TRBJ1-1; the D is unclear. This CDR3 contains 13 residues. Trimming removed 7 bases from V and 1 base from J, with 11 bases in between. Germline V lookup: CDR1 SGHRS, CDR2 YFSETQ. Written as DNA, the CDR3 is TGCGCCAGCGGCCAACGGGGGAACACTGAAGCTTTCTTT. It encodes CASGQRGNTEAFF. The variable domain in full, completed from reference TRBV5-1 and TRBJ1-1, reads KAGVTQTPRYLIKTRGQQVTLSCSPISGHRSVSWYQQTPGQGLQFLFEYFSETQRNKGNFPGRFSGRQFSNSRSEMNVSTLELGDSALYLCASGQRGNTEAFFGQGTRLTVV.

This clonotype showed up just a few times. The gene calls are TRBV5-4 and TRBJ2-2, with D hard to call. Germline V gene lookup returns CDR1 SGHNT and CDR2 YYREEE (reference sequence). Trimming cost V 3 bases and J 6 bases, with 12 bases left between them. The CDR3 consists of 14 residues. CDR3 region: CASSSGSRPGELFF. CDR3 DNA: TGTGCCAGCAGCTCCGGGTCCCGACCCGGGGAGCTGTTTTTT.

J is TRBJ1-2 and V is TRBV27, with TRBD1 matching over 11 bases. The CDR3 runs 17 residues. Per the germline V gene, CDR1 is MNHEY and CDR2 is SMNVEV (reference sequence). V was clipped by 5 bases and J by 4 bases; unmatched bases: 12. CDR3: CASSIGQGAILTYGYTF. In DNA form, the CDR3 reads TGTGCCAGCAGTATCGGACAGGGGGCGATCCTCACCTATGGCTACACCTTC.

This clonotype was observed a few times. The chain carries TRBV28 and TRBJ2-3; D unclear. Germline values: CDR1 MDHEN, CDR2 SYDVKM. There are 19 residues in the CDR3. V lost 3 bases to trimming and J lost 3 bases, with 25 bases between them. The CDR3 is CASSFTPPFTALSTDTQYF. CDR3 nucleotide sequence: TGTGCCAGCAGTTTTACCCCCCCCTTTACAGCGTTAAGTACAGATACGCAGTATTTT. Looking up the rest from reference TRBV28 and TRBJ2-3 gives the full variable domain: DVKVTQSSRYLVKRTGEKVFLECVQDMDHENMFWYRQDPGLGLRLIYFSYDVKMKEKGDIPEGYSVSREKKERFSLILESASTNQTSMYLCASSFTPPFTALSTDTQYFGPGTRLTVL.

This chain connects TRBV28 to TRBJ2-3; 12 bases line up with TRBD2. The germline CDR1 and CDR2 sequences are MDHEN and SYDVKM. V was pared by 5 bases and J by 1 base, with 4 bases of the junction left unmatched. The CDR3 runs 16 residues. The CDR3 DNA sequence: TGTGCCAGCAGTCCCGGGACTAGCGGGCGCACAGATACGCAGTATTTT. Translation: CASSPGTSGRTDTQYF.

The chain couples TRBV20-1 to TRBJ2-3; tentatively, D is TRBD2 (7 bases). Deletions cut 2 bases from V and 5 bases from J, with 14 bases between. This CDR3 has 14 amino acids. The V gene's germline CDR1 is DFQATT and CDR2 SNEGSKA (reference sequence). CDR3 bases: TGCAGTGCTAGATTAACGGGGGGCCGAGATACGCAGTATTTT. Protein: CSARLTGGRDTQYF.